These 20 T cell receptor beta chains were all obtained from the same sample, sequenced in a study of blood T cells in healthy people across ages. A second PCR, run for roughly 7 to 12 cycles, used a sample-barcoded 5' primer plus a J-beta primer mix. TCRdb reprocessed the 5' RACE reads via MiXCR and lists one record per CDR3 protein. The sample has 650,000 or so distinct CDR3 sequences, more than 45% seen once. Sequencing input: blood. The receptors derive from a woman of 80 years or more in good health.

The CDR3 loop reads CASSVGQPTGELFF. DNA for the CDR3: TGTGCCAGCAGCGTGGGACAGCCCACCGGGGAGCTGTTTTTT. The V and J genes are TRBV7-9 and TRBJ2-2; 7 bases agree with TRBD1. Germline V gives CDR1 SEHNR, CDR2 FQNEAQ (reference sequence). This CDR3 comprises 14 residues. The trim removed 5 bases at V and 4 bases at J, leaving 4 bases unmatched.

This chain uses TRBV5-5 with TRBJ2-7; the match to TRBD1 covers 9 bases. CDR3 length: 15 amino acids. Germline V gene sequence: CDR1 SGHKS, CDR2 YYEKEE (reference sequence). After removal of 4 bases from V and 4 bases from J, the junction contained 9 bases not matched to a gene. CDR3 protein: CASSPGTGSVYEQYF. The CDR3 DNA reads TGTGCCAGCAGCCCCGGGACAGGGTCAGTATACGAGCAGTACTTC.

CDR3: CASSQPSTGDTQYF. The CDR3, as DNA: TGCGCCAGCAGCCAACCAAGCACAGGGGATACGCAGTATTTT. The chain is built from TRBV4-1 and TRBJ2-3; the D gene is possibly TRBD1 (6 bases). Germline CDR1 MGHRA, CDR2 YSYEKL. The V end lost 2 bases, the J end lost 6 bases, and 12 bases lay between the germline ends. This CDR3 is built from 14 residues.

V gene TRBV5-1 combines with J gene TRBJ1-1; weak D call: TRBD1 (6 bases). The CDR3 spans 14 residues. The germline V and J ends were trimmed by 4 bases and 7 bases, with 17 bases remaining between them. Germline V gives CDR1 SGHRS, CDR2 YFSETQ. In nucleotides, the CDR3 is TGCGCCAGCAGCGCGGGCGGGGGCGATGATGAAGCTTTCTTT. The encoded protein is CASSAGGGDDEAFF.

As for this clonotype: Possible read error: a much larger clone is one base away. The V and J genes are TRBV18 and TRBJ2-5; 9 bases are shared with TRBD2. The DNA matches TRBJ2-7 better at its end, which makes the J call doubtful. Germline V gene lookup returns CDR1 KGHSH and CDR2 LQKENI. The CDR3 length is 15 residues. Here the CDR3 DNA reads TGTGCCAGCTCACCTACCAGCGGGAGGCCCTACGAGCAGTACTTC. Protein sequence: CASSPTSGRPYEQYF.

The gene calls are TRBV7-6 and TRBJ1-1; D perhaps matches TRBD1 (6 bases). V gave up 7 bases and J gave up 8 bases, with 20 bases separating them. CDR1 SGHVS and CDR2 FNYEAQ come from the germline V gene. The CDR3 consists of 14 residues. CDR3 sequence: CASTNRWGRGEAFF. The CDR3 DNA reads as TGTGCCAGCACTAACCGTTGGGGGCGCGGAGAAGCTTTCTTT.

This chain uses TRBV28 with TRBJ1-5; D not resolved. The CDR3 is 12 residues long. The germline CDR1 and CDR2 sequences are MDHEN and SYDVKM. Trimming removed 6 bases from V and 6 bases from J, with 9 bases in between. The CDR3 protein is CASRGSGQPQHF. Here the CDR3 DNA reads TGTGCCAGCAGGGGTTCGGGTCAGCCCCAGCATTTT.

The V gene is TRBV10-3, the J gene TRBJ1-6, with D unresolved. This CDR3 region has 13 residues. The germline V and J ends were trimmed by 3 bases and 7 bases, with 7 bases remaining between them. Germline CDR1 reads ENHRY; CDR2 reads SYGVKD. The CDR3 DNA follows: TGTGCCATCAGTGACAGGCCCAATTCACCCCTCCACTTT. Translated, it gives CAISDRPNSPLHF.

The chain combines TRBV2 with TRBJ2-1, with a tentative D call TRBD1 (6 bases). Germline CDR1 reads SNHLY; CDR2 reads FYNNEI. Trimming pared 4 bases from V and 5 bases from J, leaving 18 bases between. The CDR3 is 16 amino acids. Here the CDR3 DNA reads TGTGCCAGCAGTGGGGGGCTCTTGGTTGGTCACAATGAGCAGTTCTTC. Amino acid sequence: CASSGGLLVGHNEQFF.

As concerns this clonotype: No DNA is shown, since the ends of the CDR3 on it are uncertain; the CDR3 is the one TCRdb lists. This chain joins TRBV29-1 and TRBJ1-3; the tabulated D call, TRBD1, remains unverified against the DNA. The germline gives CDR1 SQVTM, CDR2 ANQGSEA. The CDR3 is 14 amino acids in total, end residues counted. The CDR3 is CSVAGGTSGNTTYF.

The CDR3 DNA reads as TGTGCCAGCAGCCAAGAGCGGGGGGGAAGCACAGATACGCAGTATTTT. Translated, it gives CASSQERGGSTDTQYF. This rearrangement joins TRBV3-1 to TRBJ2-3, with 9 positions matching TRBD2. The germline V gene encodes CDR1 LGHDT and CDR2 YNNKEL (reference sequence). The CDR3 is 16 residues long. J lost 0 bases, V lost 0 bases, and 1 base had no gene match.

This clonotype was observed at least ten times. V is TRBV12-3 or TRBV12-4 and J is TRBJ2-5, with D hard to call. The V end lost 4 bases, the J end lost 11 bases, and 17 bases lay between the germline ends. The CDR3 runs 13 residues. CDR3 DNA: TGTGCCAGCAGTTGGGGTAATTACAATGAGCAGTACTTC. Residues: CASSWGNYNEQYF.

This clonotype has just one count. The gene calls are TRBV7-6 and TRBJ2-5, with a possible D match to TRBD2 (5 bases). CDR3 length equals 13 residues. In germline, CDR1 is SGHVS, CDR2 FNYEAQ. Trimming stripped 5 bases from V and 5 bases from J, with 12 bases between. In nucleotides, the CDR3 is TGTGCCAGCAGCCTAGAGGGATGGGAGACCCAGTACTTC. This codes for CASSLEGWETQYF. The full variable domain, completed using reference TRBV7-6 and TRBJ2-5, is GAGVSQSPRYKVTKRGQDVALRCDPISGHVSLYWYRQALGQGPEFLTYFNYEAQQDKSGLPNDRFSAERPEGSISTLTIQRTEQRDSAMYRCASSLEGWETQYFGPGTRLLVL.

The J gene is TRBJ2-1, the V gene TRBV18; D is uncertain. The V end lost 1 base, the J end lost 13 bases, and 8 bases lay between the germline ends. Per the germline V gene, CDR1 is KGHSH and CDR2 is LQKENI. This CDR3 region has 11 residues. The CDR3 DNA reads as TGTGCCAGCTCACCACAACAGATCCAGTTCTTC. It codes for CASSPQQIQFF.

The chain couples TRBV12-3 or TRBV12-4 to TRBJ2-1; 9 nucleotides align to TRBD1. With V trimmed by 10 bases and J by 10 bases, 11 bases remained unmatched. This CDR3 region has 13 residues. CDR3 amino acids: CATKGTGMREQFF. The CDR3 region has the DNA TGTGCCACCAAAGGGACAGGGATGAGGGAGCAGTTCTTC.

This clonotype was counted ten times or more. The rearrangement links TRBV4-1 to TRBJ2-3; TRBD2 aligns across 13 bases. This CDR3 region has 21 residues. V shed 3 bases and J 5 bases; nucleotides not matched to a gene: 20. CDR1 is MGHRA, CDR2 YSYEKL, per germline. CDR3 bases: TGCGCCAGCAGCCACTCGGCGTTATGGACTAGCGGGAGCGAGAGGAGAGATACGCAGTATTTT. Protein product: CASSHSALWTSGSERRDTQYF.

On this clonotype itself: This may arise from a read error, as a much more abundant clone is one base away. The rearrangement uses TRBV5-6 and TRBJ1-2; no firm D call. The germline gives CDR1 SGHDT, CDR2 YYEEEE. The CDR3 has 14 amino acids. The CDR3 DNA reads as TGTGCCAGCAGCCCCGGACGGACTAGATATGGCTGCACCTTC. This codes for CASSPGRTRYGCTF. The full variable domain, its missing parts supplied by reference TRBV5-6 and TRBJ1-2, is DAGVTQSPTHLIKTRGQQVTLRCSPKSGHDTVSWYQQALGQGPQFIFQYYEEEERQRGNFPDRFSGHQFPNYSSELNVNALLLGDSALYLCASSPGRTRYGCTFGSGTRLTVV.

The CDR3 sequence is CASRTRTETKQYF. As DNA, the CDR3 is TGTGCCAGCAGGACTAGGACAGAAACTAAGCAGTACTTC. The rearrangement uses TRBV7-2 and TRBJ2-5; the D call may be TRBD1 or TRBD2 (6 bases each). V lost 6 bases and J lost 11, with 19 bases in between. Per germline, CDR1 SGHTA and CDR2 FQGNSA. CDR3 length: 13 amino acids.

J is TRBJ2-7 and V is TRBV29-1, with D hard to call. CDR3 length: 12 residues. The germline V and J ends were trimmed by 4 bases and 5 bases, with 12 bases remaining between them. Germline V gene data show CDR1 as SQVTM and CDR2 as ANQGSEA. The CDR3 sequence: CSVVPNLDEQYF. The CDR3 DNA is TGCAGCGTTGTCCCCAACTTGGACGAGCAGTACTTC.

This clonotype was counted many times. The chain uses TRBV29-1 and TRBJ2-3; 7 nucleotides align to TRBD1. V gave up 4 bases and J gave up 3 bases; unmatched junction bases: 4. CDR1 and CDR2 from the germline V gene are SQVTM and ANQGSEA. The CDR3 is 13 amino acids. The CDR3: CSVAGQITDTQYF. CDR3 nucleotides: TGCAGCGTTGCGGGACAGATAACAGATACGCAGTATTTT.